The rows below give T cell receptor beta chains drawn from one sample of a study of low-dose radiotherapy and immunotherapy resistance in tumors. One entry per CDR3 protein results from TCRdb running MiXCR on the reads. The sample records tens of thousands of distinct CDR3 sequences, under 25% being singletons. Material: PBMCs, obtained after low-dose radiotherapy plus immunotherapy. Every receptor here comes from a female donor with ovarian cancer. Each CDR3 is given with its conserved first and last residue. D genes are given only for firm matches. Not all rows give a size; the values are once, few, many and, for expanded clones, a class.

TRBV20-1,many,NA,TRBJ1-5,CSARGGGGAPQPQHF,TGCAGTGCTAGAGGTGGGGGGGGTGCTCCTCAGCCCCAGCATTTT
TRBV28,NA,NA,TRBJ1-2,CASSSPTIPLGTNYGYTF,TGTGCCAGCAGTTCCCCTACCATCCCCTTGGGGACTAACTATGGCTACACCTTC
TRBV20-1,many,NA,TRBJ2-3,CSAPKADSTDTQYF,TGCAGTGCTCCTAAAGCGGATAGCACAGATACGCAGTATTTT
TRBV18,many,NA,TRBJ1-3,CASSPNPVNSGNTIYF,TGTGCCAGCTCACCAAATCCGGTCAACTCTGGAAACACCATATATTTT
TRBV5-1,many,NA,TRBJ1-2,CASSLVQAANYGYTF,TGCGCCAGCAGCTTGGTCCAGGCGGCTAACTATGGCTACACCTTC
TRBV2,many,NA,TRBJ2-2,CASRGGVDTGELFF,TGTGCCAGCAGAGGCGGTGTCGACACCGGGGAGCTGTTTTTT
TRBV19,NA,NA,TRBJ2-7,CASSIVTGYEQYF,TGTGCCAGTAGTATAGTTACGGGTTACGAGCAGTACTTC
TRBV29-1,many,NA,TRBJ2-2,CSSRTLNTGELFF,TGCAGCTCTCGGACCCTTAACACCGGGGAGCTGTTTTTT
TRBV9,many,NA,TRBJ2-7,CASSVSAEGVYEQYF,TGTGCCAGCAGCGTCTCAGCGGAAGGGGTCTACGAGCAGTACTTC
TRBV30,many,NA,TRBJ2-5,CAWMYQETQYF,TGTGCCTGGATGTATCAAGAGACCCAGTACTTC
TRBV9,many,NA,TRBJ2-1,CASSVATGEGGGNEQFF,TGTGCCAGCAGCGTAGCTACAGGGGAGGGTGGGGGCAATGAGCAGTTCTTC
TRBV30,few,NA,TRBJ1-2,CAWSTPDRANYGYTF,TGTGCCTGGAGTACCCCCGACAGAGCTAACTATGGCTACACCTTC
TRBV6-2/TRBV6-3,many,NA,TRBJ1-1,CASSNPPWTEAFF,TGTGCCAGCAGTAATCCCCCTTGGACTGAAGCTTTCTTT
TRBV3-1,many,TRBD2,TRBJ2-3,CASSRASGGLDTQYF,TGTGCCAGCAGCCGGGCTAGCGGGGGGCTAGATACGCAGTATTTT
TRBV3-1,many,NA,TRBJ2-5,CASSQGRRETQYF,TGTGCCAGCAGCCAAGGAAGGCGAGAGACCCAGTACTTC
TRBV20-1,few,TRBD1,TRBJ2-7,CSADGQGESNEQYF,TGCAGTGCTGATGGACAGGGGGAATCCAACGAGCAGTACTTC
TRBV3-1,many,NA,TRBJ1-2,CASSQARQEAYGYTF,TGTGCCAGCAGCCAAGCCCGACAGGAGGCGTATGGCTACACCTTC
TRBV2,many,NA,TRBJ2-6,CASRGGAGGLSGANVLTF,TGTGCCAGCAGGGGGGGGGCAGGCGGCCTCTCTGGGGCCAACGTCCTGACTTTC
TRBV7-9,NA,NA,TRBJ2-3,CASSPARDKRADTQYF,TGTGCCAGCAGCCCAGCACGGGATAAGAGGGCAGATACGCAGTATTTT
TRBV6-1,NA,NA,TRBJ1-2,CASRRDANYGYTF,TGTGCCAGCAGACGGGACGCTAACTATGGCTACACCTTC
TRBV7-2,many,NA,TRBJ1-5,CASSLASQNNQPQHF,TGTGCCAGCAGCTTAGCTTCACAAAACAATCAGCCCCAGCATTTT
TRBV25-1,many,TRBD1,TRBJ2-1,CASSGTGVAYNEQFF,TGTGCCAGCAGTGGGACAGGGGTAGCCTACAATGAGCAGTTCTTC
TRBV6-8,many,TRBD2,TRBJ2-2,CASTALAGGPQTGELFF,TGTGCCAGCACTGCTCTAGCGGGGGGGCCGCAGACCGGGGAGCTGTTTTTT
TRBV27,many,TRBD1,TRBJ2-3,CASSFRTGGTDTQYF,TGCGCCAGCAGTTTTAGGACAGGGGGCACAGATACGCAGTATTTT
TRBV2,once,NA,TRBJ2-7,CASSEAPRTPSSYEQYF,TGTGCCAGCAGTGAAGCGCCCCGGACACCGAGCTCCTACGAGCAGTACTTC
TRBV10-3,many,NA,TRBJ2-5,CAISEEGAGSGETQYF,TGTGCCATCAGTGAAGAGGGGGCTGGTAGCGGGGAGACCCAGTACTTC
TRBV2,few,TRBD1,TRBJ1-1,CASSGTGANTEAFF,TGTGCCAGCAGCGGGACAGGGGCAAACACTGAAGCTTTCTTT
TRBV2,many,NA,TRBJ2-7,CASSEALVQGEQYF,TGTGCCAGCAGTGAAGCGCTTGTACAGGGCGAGCAGTACTTC
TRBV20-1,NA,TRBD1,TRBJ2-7,CSAPRDSYEQYF,TGCAGTGCCCCAAGGGACAGCTACGAGCAGTACTTC
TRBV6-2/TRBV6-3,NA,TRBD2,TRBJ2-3,CASVAGASDTQYF,TGTGCCAGCGTGGCGGGAGCTTCAGATACGCAGTATTTT
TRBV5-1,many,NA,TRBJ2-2,CASSLDVTVTGELFF,TGCGCCAGCAGCTTGGACGTCACTGTAACCGGGGAGCTGTTTTTT
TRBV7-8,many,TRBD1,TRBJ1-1,CASSPYSGTVIKNTEAFF,TGTGCCAGCAGCCCCTACTCCGGGACAGTGATCAAAAACACTGAAGCTTTCTTT
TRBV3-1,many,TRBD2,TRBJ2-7,CASSQVRGGNYEQYF,TGTGCCAGCAGCCAAGTTCGGGGGGGAAACTACGAGCAGTACTTC
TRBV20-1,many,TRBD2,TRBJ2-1,CSAGGRTSGTYNEQFF,TGCAGTGCAGGGGGGAGGACTAGCGGGACCTACAATGAGCAGTTCTTC
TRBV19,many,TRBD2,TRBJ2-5,CASSRTSGAQETQYF,TGTGCCAGTAGTAGGACTAGCGGGGCGCAAGAGACCCAGTACTTC
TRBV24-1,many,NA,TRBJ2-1,CATSDPRATRDNEQFF,TGTGCCACCAGTGACCCCAGGGCCACGAGGGACAATGAGCAGTTCTTC
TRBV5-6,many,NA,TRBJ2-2,CASTPSTGIANTGELFF,TGTGCCAGCACCCCAAGTACAGGGATCGCGAACACCGGGGAGCTGTTTTTT
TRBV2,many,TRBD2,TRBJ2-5,CASSGTSGQETQYF,TGTGCCAGCAGTGGCACTAGCGGCCAAGAGACCCAGTACTTC
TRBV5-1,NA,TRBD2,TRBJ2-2,CASSLETSGTNTGELFF,TGCGCCAGCAGCTTGGAGACTAGCGGGACGAACACCGGGGAGCTGTTTTTT
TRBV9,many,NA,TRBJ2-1,CASTILPAGPYNEQFF,TGTGCCAGCACCATACTCCCTGCGGGACCTTACAATGAGCAGTTCTTC
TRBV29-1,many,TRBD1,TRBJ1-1,CSVEDPLWTGPEAFF,TGCAGCGTTGAAGACCCCCTTTGGACAGGGCCTGAAGCTTTCTTT
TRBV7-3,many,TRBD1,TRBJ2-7,CASSPTGGRDEQYF,TGTGCCAGCAGCCCGACAGGGGGAAGGGACGAGCAGTACTTC
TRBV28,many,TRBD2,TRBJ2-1,CASRTSGTTEFF,TGTGCCAGCAGAACCTCCGGGACTACCGAGTTCTTC
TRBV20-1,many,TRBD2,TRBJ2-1,CSAKDQQLAGGFNEQFF,TGCAGTGCTAAGGATCAACAACTAGCGGGGGGCTTCAATGAGCAGTTCTTC
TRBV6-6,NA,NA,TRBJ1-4,CASSYRGGPGPTNEKLFF,TGTGCCAGCAGTTACAGGGGCGGCCCAGGTCCAACTAATGAAAAACTGTTTTTT
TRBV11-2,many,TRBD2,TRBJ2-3,CASSPPGLAGAHTQYF,TGTGCCAGCAGCCCCCCGGGACTAGCGGGAGCTCATACGCAGTATTTT
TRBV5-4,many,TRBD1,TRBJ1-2,CASSLAPAGGSYGYTF,TGTGCCAGCAGCTTGGCCCCGGCAGGGGGCAGCTATGGCTACACCTTC
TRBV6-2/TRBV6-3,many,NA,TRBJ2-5,CASSYSRGQETQYF,TGTGCCAGCAGTTACTCGAGAGGGCAAGAGACCCAGTACTTC